This TCR beta chain was observed in a study of blood T cell repertoires in COVID-19. Study at large: The origin of the acute and convalescent COVID-19 samples was the United States, Italy and Spain. The cDNA or gDNA used as material had been derived from T cells, B-cell-depleted T cells, or PBMCs.

This CDR3 spans 13 amino acids. Between the trimmed V and J ends, which lost 5 bases and 2 bases, there was a span of 7 bases. Someone with COVID-19 had been met by exposed participants within 2 weeks before study entry. Profiled with immunoSEQ multiplex PCR; TCRdb holds only in-frame clones, not every one. Seen here are 200,000 to 300,000 clones, about four fifths observed once, and the top ten hold 3.6%. Sequenced sample: PBMCs or T cells enriched from blood (not recorded which). This TCR was recovered from a woman aged 40-49 years who had been exposed to COVID-19. The chain combines TRBV12-3 or TRBV12-4 with TRBJ1-5; D unclear. The CDR3 DNA reads TGTGCCAGCAGTACAGCGGGCAATCAGCCCCAGCATTTT. This translates into CASSTAGNQPQHF.